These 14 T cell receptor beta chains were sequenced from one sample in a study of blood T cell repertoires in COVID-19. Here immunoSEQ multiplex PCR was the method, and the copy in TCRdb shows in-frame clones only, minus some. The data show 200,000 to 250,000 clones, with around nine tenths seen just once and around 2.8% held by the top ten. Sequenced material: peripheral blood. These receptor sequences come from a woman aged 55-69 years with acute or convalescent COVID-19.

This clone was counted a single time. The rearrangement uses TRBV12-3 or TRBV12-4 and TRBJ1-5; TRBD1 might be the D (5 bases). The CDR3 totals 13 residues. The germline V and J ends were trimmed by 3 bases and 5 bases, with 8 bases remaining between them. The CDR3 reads CASSFTRDQPQHF. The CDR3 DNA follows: TGTGCCAGCAGTTTTACCAGGGATCAGCCCCAGCATTTT.

This chain's CDR3 is CASSPRGRAPYEQYF. CDR3 DNA sequence: TGTGCCAGCAGCCCCCGCGGGAGGGCTCCCTACGAGCAGTACTTC. V gene TRBV7-2 combines with J gene TRBJ2-7; 9 bases are shared with TRBD2. Germline values: CDR1 SGHTA, CDR2 FQGNSA. The length of the CDR3 is 15 residues. V lost 5 bases, J lost 2 bases, and 7 bases stayed unmatched.

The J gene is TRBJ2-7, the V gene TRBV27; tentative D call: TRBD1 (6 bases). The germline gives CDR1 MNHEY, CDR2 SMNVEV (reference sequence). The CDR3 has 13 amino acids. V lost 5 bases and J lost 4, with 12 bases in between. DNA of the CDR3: TGTGCCAGCAGTCTACAGGGACCGTACGAGCAGTACTTC. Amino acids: CASSLQGPYEQYF.

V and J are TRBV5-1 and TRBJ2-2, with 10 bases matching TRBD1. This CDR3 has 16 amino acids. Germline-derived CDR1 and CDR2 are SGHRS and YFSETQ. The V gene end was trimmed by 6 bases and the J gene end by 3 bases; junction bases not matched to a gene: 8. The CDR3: CASTIRTGGDTGELFF. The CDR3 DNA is TGCGCCAGCACCATAAGGACAGGGGGTGACACCGGGGAGCTGTTTTTT.

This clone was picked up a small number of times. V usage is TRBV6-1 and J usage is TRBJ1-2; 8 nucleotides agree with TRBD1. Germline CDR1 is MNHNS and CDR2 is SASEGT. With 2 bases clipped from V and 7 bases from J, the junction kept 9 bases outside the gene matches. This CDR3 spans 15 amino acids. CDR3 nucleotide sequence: TGTGCCAGCAGTGAAAGGACAGGGTTTTGGTCTGGCTACACCTTC. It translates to CASSERTGFWSGYTF.

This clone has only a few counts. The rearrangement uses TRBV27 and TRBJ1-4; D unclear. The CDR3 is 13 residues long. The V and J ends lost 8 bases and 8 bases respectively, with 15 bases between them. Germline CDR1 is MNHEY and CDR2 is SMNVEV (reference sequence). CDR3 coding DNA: TGTGCCAGCCGACGGTCTGGGGAGGAAAAACTGTTTTTT. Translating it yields CASRRSGEEKLFF.

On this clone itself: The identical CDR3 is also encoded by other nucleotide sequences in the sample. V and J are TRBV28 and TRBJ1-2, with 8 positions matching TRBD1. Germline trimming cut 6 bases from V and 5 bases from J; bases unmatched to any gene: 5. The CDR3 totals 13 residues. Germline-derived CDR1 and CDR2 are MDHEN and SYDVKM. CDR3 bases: TGTGCCAGCAGCCGAGACAGGGGTTATGGCTACACCTTC. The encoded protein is CASSRDRGYGYTF.

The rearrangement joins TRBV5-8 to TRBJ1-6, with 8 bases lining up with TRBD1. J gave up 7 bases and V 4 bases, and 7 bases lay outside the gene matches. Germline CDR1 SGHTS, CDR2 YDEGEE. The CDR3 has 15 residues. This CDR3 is CASSPGQVQNSPLHF. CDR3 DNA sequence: TGTGCCAGCAGCCCGGGACAGGTCCAAAATTCACCCCTCCACTTT.

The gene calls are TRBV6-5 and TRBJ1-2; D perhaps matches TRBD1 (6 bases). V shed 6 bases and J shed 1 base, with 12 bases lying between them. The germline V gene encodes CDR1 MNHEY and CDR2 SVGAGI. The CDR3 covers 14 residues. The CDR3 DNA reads TGTGCCAGCAGCCCCCGACAGGATAACTATGGCTACACCTTC. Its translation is CASSPRQDNYGYTF.

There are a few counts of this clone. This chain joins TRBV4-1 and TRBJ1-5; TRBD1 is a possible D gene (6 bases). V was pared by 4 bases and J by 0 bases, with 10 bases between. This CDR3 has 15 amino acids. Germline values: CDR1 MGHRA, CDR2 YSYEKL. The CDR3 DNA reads TGCGCCAGCAGCCTGCGGGGGCATAGCAATCAGCCCCAGCATTTT. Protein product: CASSLRGHSNQPQHF.

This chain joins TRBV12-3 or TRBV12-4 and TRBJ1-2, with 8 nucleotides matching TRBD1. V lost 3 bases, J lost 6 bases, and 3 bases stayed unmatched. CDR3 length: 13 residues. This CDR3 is CASSFLQGDGYTF. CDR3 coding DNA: TGTGCCAGCAGTTTCCTACAGGGGGATGGCTACACCTTC.

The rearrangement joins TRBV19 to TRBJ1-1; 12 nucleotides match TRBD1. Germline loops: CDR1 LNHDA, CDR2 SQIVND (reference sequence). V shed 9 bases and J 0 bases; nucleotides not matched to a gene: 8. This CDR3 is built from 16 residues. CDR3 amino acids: CASRPGQGAMNTEAFF. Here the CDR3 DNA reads TGTGCCAGCCGGCCGGGACAGGGGGCAATGAACACTGAAGCTTTCTTT.

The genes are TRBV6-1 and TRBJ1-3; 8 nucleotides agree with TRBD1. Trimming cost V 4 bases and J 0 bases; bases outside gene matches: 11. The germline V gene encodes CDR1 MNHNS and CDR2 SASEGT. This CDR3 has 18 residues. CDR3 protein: CASSGDRRLVNSGNTIYF. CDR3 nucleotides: TGTGCCAGCAGTGGGGACAGGAGACTCGTTAACTCTGGAAACACCATATATTTT.

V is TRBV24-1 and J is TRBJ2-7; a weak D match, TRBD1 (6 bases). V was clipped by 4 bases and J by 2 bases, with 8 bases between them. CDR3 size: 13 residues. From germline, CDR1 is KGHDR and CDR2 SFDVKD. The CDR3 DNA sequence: TGTGCCACCAGTGAGGGACAAACCTACGAGCAGTACTTC. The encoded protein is CATSEGQTYEQYF.